A single sample is the source of the 12 T cell receptor beta chains below, sequenced in a study of cytomegalovirus exposure and HLA in healthy donors. PCR was performed using 60 Vbeta and 13 Jbeta primers. The method was immunoSEQ multiplex PCR; TCRdb's version includes in-frame clones alone and lacks a portion of them. The repertoire table contains 220,000 or so clones. Material: PBMCs. The origin of the receptors is a girl aged 2 to 10 in good health and CMV-seropositive.

As for this clone: The junction departs from germline at one end; a sequencing error may be responsible. The chain combines TRBV4-2 with TRBJ2-7; D may be TRBD2 (6 bases). The CDR3 covers 15 residues. The germline V gene encodes CDR1 LGHNA and CDR2 YNFKEQ. The chain's CDR3 is CASSQVRELDYEQYF. Here the CDR3 DNA reads TGTGCCAGCAGCCAAGTTCGGGAGTTGGACTACGAGCAGTATTTC.

The chain combines TRBV7-9 with TRBJ1-1, with 8 bases fitting TRBD1. J gave up 5 bases and V 5 bases, and 7 bases lay outside the gene matches. CDR1 and CDR2 (germline): SEHNR, FQNEAQ (reference sequence). This CDR3 spans 14 amino acids. The CDR3: CASSRPTGGTEAFF. The CDR3 DNA sequence: TGTGCCAGCAGCCGTCCTACAGGGGGTACTGAAGCTTTCTTT.

V is TRBV27 and J is TRBJ2-5; D not resolved. Germline-derived CDR1 and CDR2 are MNHEY and SMNVEV (reference sequence). Trimming stripped 1 base from V and 1 base from J, with 13 bases between. The CDR3 covers 16 residues. CDR3 sequence reads: CASSLFGRVGQETQYF. In nucleotides, the CDR3 is TGTGCCAGCAGTTTATTCGGCCGGGTGGGCCAAGAGACCCAGTACTTC.

The chain uses TRBV21-1 and TRBJ2-2; TRBD2 is the table's D call and was not checked against the DNA. TRBV21-1 is a pseudogene segment. The CDR3 sequence is 16 residues long. CDR3 sequence (DNA): TGTGCCAGCAGCAAAAGGAGGGTAGGAAACACCGGGGAGCTGTTTTTT. Protein sequence: CASSKRRVGNTGELFF.

The rearrangement uses TRBV25-1 and TRBJ2-1; tentative D call: TRBD1 (6 bases). The CDR3 contains 12 residues. Germline CDR1 is MGHDK and CDR2 is SYGVNS. Trimming left V 8 bases short and J 7 bases short, with 12 bases between. The CDR3 DNA sequence: TGTGCCAGCGAACAGGGCAGGAATGAGCAGTTCTTC. Translating it yields CASEQGRNEQFF.

The J gene is TRBJ2-3, the V gene TRBV9, with D perhaps TRBD2 (6 bases). The CDR3 runs to 15 residues. V dropped 3 bases and J dropped 0 bases, with 11 bases sitting between them. Per the germline V gene, CDR1 is SGDLS and CDR2 is YYNGEE. CDR3 loop: CASSARDSSTDTQYF. CDR3 bases: TGTGCCAGCAGCGCGCGGGATTCTAGCACAGATACGCAGTATTTT.

The chain employs TRBV5-1 and TRBJ1-5, with a weak D call TRBD1 (6 bases). The germline gives CDR1 SGHRS, CDR2 YFSETQ. Trimming left V 3 bases short and J 0 bases short, with 10 bases between. This CDR3 contains 15 residues. CDR3 sequence reads: CASSWQGYSNQPQHF. CDR3 nucleotides: TGCGCCAGCAGCTGGCAGGGGTATAGCAATCAGCCCCAGCATTTT. The complete variable domain, with remaining parts taken from reference TRBV5-1 and TRBJ1-5, reads KAGVTQTPRYLIKTRGQQVTLSCSPISGHRSVSWYQQTPGQGLQFLFEYFSETQRNKGNFPGRFSGRQFSNSRSEMNVSTLELGDSALYLCASSWQGYSNQPQHFGDGTRLSIL.

The J gene is TRBJ2-1, the V gene TRBV7-9, with 10 bases aligning to TRBD2. Germline CDR1 and CDR2: SEHNR and FQNEAQ (reference sequence). Losses at the gene ends were 5 bases for V and 2 bases for J; bases not matched to a gene: 15. This CDR3 is built from 19 residues. The DNA of the CDR3 is TGTGCCAGCAGCCAAATGCGACCGACTAGCGGGCTGACCTACAATGAGCAGTTCTTC. It yields the protein CASSQMRPTSGLTYNEQFF.

The chain employs TRBV2 and TRBJ2-2; D unresolved. Trimming removed 2 bases at V and 1 base at J, with 11 bases between. The CDR3 is 16 amino acids. Germline V gene sequence: CDR1 SNHLY, CDR2 FYNNEI. The CDR3 DNA follows: TGTGCCAGCAGTGAAATGGCCCCAGAGAACACCGGGGAGCTGTTTTTT. As protein: CASSEMAPENTGELFF.

The chain carries TRBV9 and TRBJ2-5; D uncertain. The J call may be wrong; the DNA end is better matched by TRBJ2-7. Germline loops: CDR1 SGDLS, CDR2 YYNGEE. The CDR3 contains 15 residues. The CDR3 loop reads CASSPTPQVSYEQYF. The CDR3 DNA is TGTGCCAGCAGCCCCACCCCCCAAGTCTCCTACGAGCAGTACTTC.

The chain employs TRBV7-8 and TRBJ1-2; D is possibly TRBD1 (6 bases). In germline, CDR1 is SGHVS, CDR2 FQNEAQ. V lost 2 bases and J lost 8, with 18 bases in between. The CDR3 consists of 15 residues. This CDR3 is CASSLSLGQQKGYTF. The CDR3 DNA is TGTGCCAGCAGCTTAAGCCTCGGACAGCAGAAAGGCTACACCTTC.

This chain joins TRBV5-1 and TRBJ2-7, with no clear D. The V and J ends lost 3 bases and 0 bases respectively, with 10 bases between them. Germline V gene data show CDR1 as SGHRS and CDR2 as YFSETQ. This CDR3 contains 14 residues. The CDR3 here is CASSSLADSYEQYF. The CDR3 coding sequence is TGCGCCAGCAGCTCCCTTGCGGACTCCTACGAGCAGTACTTC.